The source of this TCR beta chain is a study of OX40 agonist ivuxolimab in advanced cancers. Study background: Hepatocellular carcinoma, melanoma, renal cell or head and neck cancer was diagnosed in the dose-escalation patients.

With 1 base removed from V and 4 bases from J, the gap between germline ends came to 11 bases. The V gene's germline CDR1 is SGHVS and CDR2 FQNEAQ. This CDR3 has 15 residues. Using immunoSEQ multiplex PCR, the repertoire was profiled, and TCRdb retains in-frame clones only, with some absent. The sample lists 77,000 or so clones; about 90% were seen once. This clone was seen a handful of times. Material: CD4+ or CD8+ T cells sorted from blood, obtained in a trial of the OX40 agonist ivuxolimab. This clonotype was obtained from an adult with an advanced solid tumor such as melanoma, head and neck, liver or kidney cancer. The chain uses TRBV7-8 and TRBJ1-5; D remains unclear. The CDR3 reads CASSLEGARNQPQHF. DNA for the CDR3: TGTGCCAGCAGCTTAGAGGGTGCGAGGAATCAGCCCCAGCATTTT. Full variable domain (outside the CDR3, taken from reference TRBV7-8 and TRBJ1-5): GAGVSQSPRYKVAKRGQDVALRCDPISGHVSLFWYQQALGQGPEFLTYFQNEAQLDKSGLPSDRFFAERPEGSVSTLKIQRTQQEDSAVYLCASSLEGARNQPQHFGDGTRLSIL.